These 27 T cell receptor beta chains originate from one sample sequenced in a study of T cell repertoires in cytomegalovirus infection. TCRdb called the reads again in MiXCR, with one record for every CDR3 protein. The sample holds roughly 760,000 distinct CDR3 sequences, 35% seen once. Sequenced material: PBMCs. The receptors were gathered from a human donor in good health (CMV status not recorded). Some clones in this sample may be carry-over from other donors' samples.

Only one count was recorded for this clonotype. One end of the junction fails to match germline, which may point to a read error. The V gene is TRBV19, the J gene TRBJ1-1; no clear D. The CDR3 consists of 11 residues. Germline values: CDR1 LNHDA, CDR2 SQIVND (reference sequence). As DNA, the CDR3 is TGTGACAGTAGGAAGAGCACTGAAGCTTTCTTT. Encoded protein: CDSRKSTEAFF.

This chain links TRBV20-1 with TRBJ1-1; D gene unclear. The CDR3 runs to 13 residues. Between the trimmed V and J ends, which lost 2 bases and 6 bases, there was a span of 13 bases. Germline V CDR1 and CDR2: DFQATT, SNEGSKA (reference sequence). The CDR3: CSARSGKKAEAFF. The CDR3 DNA follows: TGCAGTGCTAGATCGGGGAAGAAGGCTGAAGCTTTCTTT.

This clonotype was counted at least ten times. The chain links TRBV6-1 to TRBJ1-5, with D maybe TRBD1 (5 bases). V gave up 7 bases and J gave up 5 bases, with 15 bases separating them. The germline CDR1 and CDR2 sequences are MNHNS and SASEGT. CDR3 length equals 14 residues. The CDR3 sequence: CASKDTGRDQPQHF. In nucleotides, the CDR3 is TGTGCCAGCAAGGACACGGGGCGCGATCAGCCCCAGCATTTT.

This clonotype was counted at least ten times. V is TRBV5-8 and J is TRBJ2-1; D remains ambiguous. The CDR3 has 16 residues. Germline CDR1 reads SGHTS; CDR2 reads YDEGEE. The ends were cut back, 6 bases at V and 0 bases at J, with 16 bases in the middle. The CDR3, as DNA: TGTGCCAGCACCCCGCTCGACGCAGGCTCCTACAATGAGCAGTTCTTC. Its protein is CASTPLDAGSYNEQFF. The complete variable domain, with remaining parts taken from reference TRBV5-8 and TRBJ2-1, reads EAGVTQSPTHLIKTRGQQATLRCSPISGHTSVYWYQQALGLGLQFLLWYDEGEERNRGNFPPRFSGRQFPNYSSELNVNALELEDSALYLCASTPLDAGSYNEQFFGPGTRLTVL.

The chain has TRBV6-2 or TRBV6-3 and TRBJ1-1; tentative D call: TRBD1 (6 bases). The ends were cut back, 5 bases at V and 7 bases at J, with 17 bases in the middle. Germline V gene sequence: CDR1 MNHEY, CDR2 SVGEGT. This CDR3 has 14 residues. The CDR3 DNA follows: TGTGCCAGCAGTCATCACCGGGACAAAGTTGAAGCTTTCTTT. It encodes CASSHHRDKVEAFF.

This clonotype was found a few times. The chain has TRBV6-1 and TRBJ1-6, with 8 positions matching TRBD1. The germline CDR1 and CDR2 sequences are MNHNS and SASEGT. The CDR3 totals 14 residues. After removal of 3 bases from V and 7 bases from J, the junction contained 2 bases not matched to a gene. The CDR3 DNA follows: TGTGCCAGCAGTGACAGGGGGCGCAATTCACCCCTCCACTTT. This gives the protein CASSDRGRNSPLHF.

The sample holds many counts of this clonotype. V is TRBV12-3 or TRBV12-4 and J is TRBJ1-3; no clear D. Trimming cost V 6 bases and J 0 bases, with 9 bases left between them. CDR3 size: 14 residues. The CDR3 DNA is TGTGCCAGCAGGGTTGCAGTCTCTGGAAACACCATATATTTT. This translates into CASRVAVSGNTIYF.

The sample holds a few counts of this clonotype. The V and J genes are TRBV11-2 and TRBJ1-5, with a tentative D call TRBD1 (5 bases). The V gene's germline CDR1 is SGHAT and CDR2 FQNNGV. The ends were cut back, 4 bases at V and 7 bases at J, with 20 bases in the middle. The CDR3 consists of 16 residues. CDR3 region: CASSSGTPGPHQPQHF. The DNA of the CDR3 is TGTGCCAGCAGCTCGGGGACCCCAGGGCCCCACCAGCCCCAGCATTTT.

The chain carries TRBV7-6 and TRBJ2-2; 7 nucleotides agree with TRBD2. The V and J ends lost 5 bases and 2 bases, in that order; junction bases with no gene match: 5. The CDR3 is 15 residues long. Germline V CDR1 and CDR2: SGHVS, FNYEAQ. The DNA of the CDR3 is TGTGCCAGCAGCCGGGGGGTTTCTAACACCGGGGAGCTGTTTTTT. As protein: CASSRGVSNTGELFF.

This clonotype appeared a few times. Here the CDR3 reads CATAGQNYGYTF. CDR3 sequence (DNA): TGTGCCACCGCGGGACAGAACTATGGCTACACCTTC. The chain uses TRBV19 and TRBJ1-2, with 7 bases lining up with TRBD1. V lost 10 bases to trimming and J lost 2 bases; unmatched junction nucleotides: 4. The CDR3 contains 12 residues. CDR1 and CDR2 (germline): LNHDA, SQIVND (reference sequence).

The rearrangement uses TRBV28 and TRBJ2-3; TRBD2 agrees at 8 bases. V lost 7 bases and J lost 7; bases outside the gene matches: 10. Germline lookup yields CDR1 MDHEN and CDR2 SYDVKM. This CDR3 contains 14 residues. The DNA for the CDR3 is TGTGCCAGCAAGGCGGGGGGAAATAAAAATACGCAGTATTTT. Protein product: CASKAGGNKNTQYF.

The chain is built from TRBV28 and TRBJ1-5, with D perhaps matching TRBD1 (5 bases). This CDR3 contains 14 residues. Trimming shortened V by 5 bases and J by 7 bases, and 15 bases separated the two germline ends. Germline CDR1 is MDHEN and CDR2 is SYDVKM. In DNA form, the CDR3 reads TGTGCCAGCAGTGACACGGGGCTGGGACAGCCCCAGCATTTT. This sequence encodes CASSDTGLGQPQHF.

A few counts support this clonotype. The J gene is TRBJ2-7, the V gene TRBV5-1; TRBD1 matches 8 bases. V lost 4 bases and J lost 0; bases outside the gene matches: 6. Per the germline V gene, CDR1 is SGHRS and CDR2 is YFSETQ. The CDR3 runs to 15 residues. The chain's CDR3 is CASSTGQVGSYEQYF. As DNA, the CDR3 is TGCGCCAGCAGCACGGGACAGGTTGGCTCCTACGAGCAGTACTTC.

This clonotype occurred a few times. Sequence at one end of the junction differs from germline and may be a read error. The chain has TRBV12-3 or TRBV12-4 and TRBJ2-7; D uncertain. This CDR3 spans 16 amino acids. The CDR3 is CASSLGVLLSSYEQYF. The CDR3 DNA follows: TGTGCCAGCAGCTTAGGTGTATTACTCAGCTCCTACGAGCAGTACTTC.

This clonotype was observed a single time. Sequence at one end of the junction differs from germline and may be a read error. The chain recombines TRBV7-8 with TRBJ2-7; D is unresolved. Germline-derived CDR1 and CDR2 are SGHVS and FQNEAQ. The CDR3 length is 12 residues. The CDR3 sequence is CARSFGDYEQYF. DNA for the CDR3: TGTGCCAGAAGCTTTGGAGATTACGAGCAGTACTTC. Complete variable domain (other parts from reference TRBV7-8 and TRBJ2-7): GAGVSQSPRYKVAKRGQDVALRCDPISGHVSLFWYQQALGQGPEFLTYFQNEAQLDKSGLPSDRFFAERPEGSVSTLKIQRTQQEDSAVYLCARSFGDYEQYFGPGTRLTVT.

This chain links TRBV29-1 with TRBJ2-7; the D gene is possibly TRBD1 (6 bases). V lost 1 base and J 6 bases, leaving 16 bases between the germline ends. Per germline, CDR1 SQVTM and CDR2 ANQGSEA. The CDR3 consists of 14 residues. The CDR3 nucleotides read TGCAGCGTTGAAGCCCACGGGACATTTAGCGAGCAGTACTTC. As protein: CSVEAHGTFSEQYF.

A single count supports this clonotype. V is TRBV10-3 and J is TRBJ2-5, with 8 bases aligning to TRBD2. Germline V gene lookup returns CDR1 ENHRY and CDR2 SYGVKD. The CDR3 spans 15 residues. Trimming at V came to 6 bases and at J to 4 bases, leaving 10 bases not matched to a gene. The CDR3 is CAIREGLGGRETQYF. In DNA, the CDR3 is TGTGCCATCAGGGAGGGACTAGGGGGGAGAGAGACCCAGTACTTC.

There are many counts of this clonotype. V gene TRBV7-2 combines with J gene TRBJ1-2; D is undetermined. The ends were cut back, 5 bases at V and 5 bases at J, with 18 bases in the middle. Germline V lookup: CDR1 SGHTA, CDR2 FQGNSA. CDR3 length: 15 residues. The CDR3 nucleotides read TGTGCCAGCAGCCCCGCGGCGCGGGCCCTATATGGCTACACCTTC. Its protein is CASSPAARALYGYTF.

CDR3 region: CASRPGNSVGGEAFF. The CDR3 DNA sequence: TGTGCCAGCAGACCCGGTAATAGTGTGGGCGGAGAAGCTTTCTTT. The chain uses TRBV7-2 and TRBJ1-1; D remains ambiguous. The CDR3 is 15 residues long. Germline lookup yields CDR1 SGHTA and CDR2 FQGNSA. V shed 6 bases and J shed 8 bases, with 22 bases lying between them.

This clonotype was found many times. The V and J genes are TRBV7-9 and TRBJ2-5, with 7 bases matching TRBD1. This CDR3 comprises 15 residues. V trimming: 2 bases; J trimming: 5 bases; junction bases outside the gene matches: 8. Germline V gives CDR1 SEHNR, CDR2 FQNEAQ (reference sequence). The CDR3 spells CASSLRQGEAETQYF. The CDR3 DNA follows: TGTGCCAGCAGCTTACGACAGGGTGAAGCGGAGACCCAGTACTTC.

The V and J genes are TRBV19 and TRBJ2-7, with 7 bases that match TRBD2. The CDR3 length is 17 residues. The trim removed 4 bases at V and 3 bases at J, leaving 15 bases unmatched. Germline V gives CDR1 LNHDA, CDR2 SQIVND (reference sequence). CDR3 amino acids: CASSRNGRMSGGYEQYF. The CDR3 DNA sequence: TGTGCCAGTAGTAGAAACGGGCGTATGTCGGGGGGCTACGAGCAGTACTTC.

The chain couples TRBV7-2 to TRBJ2-1; D remains unclear. The CDR3 is 15 amino acids. Germline V gives CDR1 SGHTA, CDR2 FQGNSA. Trimming removed 1 base from V and 0 bases from J, with 7 bases in between. Here the CDR3 reads CASSLGRDSYNEQFF. The DNA of the CDR3 is TGTGCCAGCAGCTTAGGCCGAGACTCCTACAATGAGCAGTTCTTC.

This clonotype was seen ten or more times. The rearrangement links TRBV7-8 to TRBJ1-2; TRBD1 agrees at 8 bases. Germline assignment: CDR1 SGHVS and CDR2 FQNEAQ. The CDR3 is 16 amino acids. The V gene end was trimmed by 4 bases and the J gene end by 6 bases; junction bases not matched to a gene: 13. The CDR3 nucleotides are TGTGCCAGCAGCTCCCTTTTATGGACAGGGAAAGATGGCTACACCTTC. Translating gives CASSSLLWTGKDGYTF.

In its sample, this clonotype was seen a few times. The V and J genes are TRBV28 and TRBJ2-7, with D possibly called TRBD1 or TRBD2 (5 bases each). The ends were cut back, 5 bases at V and 7 bases at J, with 15 bases in the middle. The CDR3 length is 13 residues. From germline, CDR1 is MDHEN and CDR2 SYDVKM. The CDR3 loop reads CASSVPGPGEQYF. CDR3 nucleotides: TGTGCCAGCAGTGTGCCGGGGCCCGGGGAGCAGTACTTC.

The rearrangement uses TRBV7-9 and TRBJ1-1, with D hard to call. This CDR3 is 14 amino acids long. The germline gives CDR1 SEHNR, CDR2 FQNEAQ (reference sequence). Deletions cut 3 bases from V and 1 base from J, with 9 bases between. The CDR3 DNA reads as TGTGCCAGCAGCTTTTTGGGGAAGAACACTGAAGCTTTCTTT. This translates into CASSFLGKNTEAFF.

There are a few counts of this clonotype. The chain employs TRBV20-1 and TRBJ2-1; 8 nucleotides line up with TRBD2. CDR1 is DFQATT, CDR2 SNEGSKA, per germline (reference sequence). The CDR3 has 15 residues. V gave up 3 bases and J gave up 6 bases; unmatched junction bases: 10. The CDR3 bases are TGCAGTGCTAGCCCTCACTCGGGGGGGCTCAATGAGCAGTTCTTC. Its protein product is CSASPHSGGLNEQFF.

This chain links TRBV11-2 with TRBJ2-3, with 9 bases that match TRBD2. The V segment lost 3 bases and the J segment 3 bases; nucleotides outside the gene matches: 4. This CDR3 spans 15 amino acids. CDR1 is SGHAT and CDR2 is FQNNGV in the germline V gene. This chain's CDR3 is CASSFGGGATDTQYF. Written as DNA, the CDR3 is TGTGCCAGCAGCTTCGGCGGGGGGGCAACAGATACGCAGTATTTT.